The clone carrying this T cell receptor beta chain was seen once. The data were produced by immunoSEQ multiplex PCR, yet TCRdb's version contains in-frame clones alone and is incomplete. This sample has 490,000 or so clones; roughly nine tenths occur once, and the top ten carry around 8%. Enrolled through a virtual design, the participants were between about 18 and 100 years of age and came from some 26 US areas. Recovery among Cohort 3 donors was established by two negative PCRs, clearance, or symptom resolution. The data stem from a study of blood T cell repertoires in COVID-19. Overall study: The study drew acute and convalescent COVID-19 samples from the United States, Italy and Spain.

V gave up 7 bases and J gave up 4 bases; unmatched junction bases: 10. Germline CDR1 is LGHNA and CDR2 is YNFKEQ. The CDR3 consists of 16 residues. This chain connects TRBV4-2 to TRBJ2-2, with TRBD2 identical over 9 bases. This TCR was recovered from a woman aged 55-69 years who had recovered from COVID-19. The specimen sequenced was PBMCs or T cells enriched from blood (not recorded which). Here the CDR3 DNA reads TGTGCCAGCAACCTCGGGGTAGCGGGGGTCACCGGGGAGCTGTTTTTT. The encoded protein is CASNLGVAGVTGELFF.